This T cell receptor beta chain was identified during a study of graft-versus-host responses after intestinal transplantation. About the research overall: Every recipient had anti-thymocyte globulin induction and about three years of tacrolimus plus steroids.

General study results and limits: Allograft clonal ratios (graft-versus-host to host-versus-graft) were high in patients who had graft-donor T cell macrochimerism. Present in recipient marrow, GvH clones included some that appeared first in ileum or blood.

The germline V gene has CDR1 SGHAT and CDR2 FQNNGV. This CDR3 spans 15 amino acids. The V and J ends lost 5 bases and 4 bases respectively, with 18 bases between them. This clone was picked up a small number of times. Its antigen is unidentified. Repertoires were generated with immunoSEQ multiplex PCR, while TCRdb's copy carries only in-frame clones and drops some. The top ten hold roughly 0.8% of the sample, which has more than 85,000 clones, approximately 80% seen once. This chain links TRBV11-2 with TRBJ2-7; a possible D gene is TRBD2 (7 bases). The origin of this receptor is a human donor who received an intestinal transplant. The starting material was unstimulated CD4+ T cells sorted from spleen or lymph node cells, obtained before intestinal transplant. The CDR3 DNA sequence: TGTGCCAGCAGCCTGGTTGCGGGGGCGGGTTACGAGCAGTACTTC. Encoded protein: CASSLVAGAGYEQYF.